The next 25 T cell receptor gamma chains were all read from a single sample in a study of gamma-delta T cells after stem cell transplantation. TCRdb re-processed the RT-PCR reads via CATT. The sample consists of 840 or so gamma-chain clones, around 5.7% of them appearing once. Material: gamma-delta T cells. All receptors derive from a human donor. It is not recorded whose cells these are; they may come from a transplant donor.

In the case of this clone: Mismatch with germline at one junction end may stem from a read error. The chain carries TRGV9 and TRGJ1 or TRGJ2. Germline V gives CDR1 GITISATS, CDR2 ISYDGTV (reference sequence). The CDR3 runs 11 residues. CDR3 DNA: TGTGCCGTGTGGGGAGGGGCTAAGAAACTCTTT. Its protein product is CAVWGGAKKLF.

This clone is hyperexpanded in the sample. Other DNA sequences from this sample encode an identical CDR3 as well. The J gene is TRGJP2, the V gene TRGV8. The CDR3 runs 13 residues. Losses at the gene ends were 3 bases for V and 5 bases for J; bases not matched to a gene: 3. The germline CDR1 and CDR2 sequences are VENAVY and YDSYNSRV. The CDR3 spells CATWDLSDWIKTF. In DNA, the CDR3 is TGTGCCACCTGGGATCTGAGTGATTGGATCAAGACGTTT.

A few counts support this clone. The protein given by TCRdb reflects a much larger clone and differs at residue 12 from this DNA's translation, likely from a read error; the protein shown is the DNA's translation. The genes are TRGV9 and TRGJP. This CDR3 has 16 residues. Germline CDR1 is GITISATS and CDR2 is ISYDGTV (reference sequence). The CDR3 loop reads CALWEPAVLGKRIKVF. The DNA for the CDR3 is TGTGCCTTGTGGGAGCCCGCGGTGTTGGGCAAAAGAATCAAGGTATTT.

On this clone: The amino acid sequence in TCRdb belongs to a much larger clone and departs from this DNA's translation at residue 3, likely a sequencing read error; the sequence shown is translated from the DNA. The rearrangement uses TRGV2 and TRGJ1 or TRGJ2. Germline CDR1 and CDR2: EGSNGY and YDSYNSKV. This CDR3 is 13 amino acids long. CDR3 amino acids: CAIWDGAGDKKLF. The CDR3 region has the DNA TGTGCCATCTGGGACGGGGCGGGAGATAAGAAACTCTTT.

This clone counts as large. The J gene is TRGJP, the V gene TRGV9. J was trimmed by 8 bases and V by 0 bases; bases with no gene match: 4. The CDR3 runs 16 residues. Germline lookup yields CDR1 GITISATS and CDR2 ISYDGTV (reference sequence). The DNA of the CDR3 is TGTGCCTTGTGGGAGGTGGTCAAGTTGGGCAAAAAAATCAAGGTATTT. It codes for CALWEVVKLGKKIKVF.

Comment on this clone: This DNA translates differently at residue 8 from the TCRdb protein, which is that of a much larger clone; a read error is likely, and the protein shown is the DNA's own translation. This chain connects TRGV9 to TRGJP. CDR1 GITISATS and CDR2 ISYDGTV come from the germline V gene (reference sequence). This CDR3 spans 17 amino acids. J gave up 8 bases and V 1 base, and 8 bases lay outside the gene matches. DNA of the CDR3: TGTGCCTTGTGGGAGGTCCCACTGCAGTTGGGCAAAAAAATCAAGGTATTT. Encoded protein: CALWEVPLQLGKKIKVF.

Details on this clone: The mismatch at residue 7 between this DNA's translation and the TCRdb protein of a much larger clone likely reflects a read error; the protein shown is translated from the DNA. The CDR3 DNA sequence: TGTGCCTTGTGGGAGGACGAAGAGTTGGGCAAAAAAATCAAGGTATTT. Encoded protein: CALWEDEELGKKIKVF. The genes are TRGV9 and TRGJP. V shed 2 bases, J shed 5 bases, and the junction held 3 bases outside the gene matches. The CDR3 consists of 16 residues. The germline gives CDR1 GITISATS, CDR2 ISYDGTV (reference sequence).

Judged by abundance, this clone is medium-sized (0.01 to 0.1%). V is TRGV9 and J is TRGJ1 or TRGJ2. V shed 1 base and J 10 bases; nucleotides not matched to a gene: 4. The CDR3 loop spans 11 amino acids. Germline V gene data show CDR1 as GITISATS and CDR2 as ISYDGTV (reference sequence). CDR3 amino acids: CALWEVRKKLF. The CDR3 DNA reads as TGTGCCTTGTGGGAGGTTCGGAAGAAACTCTTT.

This chain links TRGV9 with TRGJP. The closer fit of TRGJP1 to the DNA end suggests the J call may be wrong. The CDR3 totals 17 residues. Germline V CDR1 and CDR2: GITISATS, ISYDGTV (reference sequence). CDR3 coding DNA: TGTGCCTTGTGGGAGGTGCCGTTAGGGTTGGGCAAAAAAATCAAGATATTT. Residues: CALWEVPLGLGKKIKIF.

This clone is termed large. Distinct nucleotide sequences in the sample also encode this CDR3. The gene calls are TRGV9 and TRGJP. Germline CDR1 and CDR2: GITISATS and ISYDGTV (reference sequence). The V segment lost 0 bases and the J segment 7 bases; nucleotides outside the gene matches: 3. The CDR3 is 16 amino acids. CDR3 in DNA: TGTGCCTTGTGGGAGGTGCGGGAGTTGGGCAAAAAAATCAAGGTATTT. As protein: CALWEVRELGKKIKVF.

Concerning this clone itself: A read error likely explains why the TCRdb protein, taken from a much larger clone, differs from this DNA's translation at residue 8; the protein shown is translated from the DNA. V gene TRGV9 combines with J gene TRGJP. The CDR3 has 17 amino acids. The germline gives CDR1 GITISATS, CDR2 ISYDGTV (reference sequence). The J segment lost 9 bases and the V segment lost 3 bases, leaving 11 bases of the junction unmatched. The chain's CDR3 is CALWELRLGLGKKIKVF. In DNA, the CDR3 is TGTGCCTTGTGGGAGCTACGCCTTGGGTTGGGCAAAAAAATCAAGGTATTT.

Note on this clone: With only one base between it and a far larger clone, this is likely a read error. The genes are TRGV9 and TRGJP. Germline V gives CDR1 GITISATS, CDR2 ISYDGTV (reference sequence). The CDR3 runs 18 residues. V lost 3 bases, J lost 9 bases, and 14 bases stayed unmatched. The CDR3 DNA reads TGTGCCTTGTGGGAGATGCAAGTAGGGGCGTTGGGCAAAAAAATCAAGGTATTT. This sequence encodes CALWEMQVGALGKKIKVF.

The V call is TRGV2, the J call TRGJ1 or TRGJ2. V dropped 1 base and J dropped 8; count of bases not matched to a gene: 11. Per germline, CDR1 EGSNGY and CDR2 YDSYNSKV. The CDR3 consists of 14 residues. The CDR3 sequence is CATWDGLEDNKKLF. The CDR3 nucleotides read TGTGCCACCTGGGACGGACTTGAAGATAATAAGAAACTCTTT.

This clone qualifies as hyperexpanded. Distinct nucleotide sequences in the sample also encode this CDR3. The chain combines TRGV9 with TRGJ1 or TRGJ2. The CDR3 runs 11 residues. V was pared by 2 bases and J by 12 bases, with 7 bases of the junction left unmatched. The germline CDR1 and CDR2 sequences are GITISATS and ISYDGTV (reference sequence). Written as DNA, the CDR3 is TGTGCCTTGTGGGAGGGGGAGAGGAAACTCTTT. The encoded protein is CALWEGERKLF.

This clone was seen a few times. This chain links TRGV9 with TRGJP. V was pared by 1 base and J by 7 bases, with 7 bases of the junction left unmatched. Germline V gene lookup returns CDR1 GITISATS and CDR2 ISYDGTV (reference sequence). CDR3 length equals 17 residues. The CDR3, as DNA: TGTGCCTTGTGGGAGGTCCCGCGGGAGTTGGGCAAAAAAATCAAGGTATTT. This encodes CALWEVPRELGKKIKVF.

By sample fraction, this clone is large. The rearrangement links TRGV8 to TRGJ1 or TRGJ2. The CDR3 loop spans 13 amino acids. Germline CDR1 and CDR2: VENAVY and YDSYNSRV. The trim removed 3 bases at V and 2 bases at J, leaving 4 bases unmatched. The chain's CDR3 is CATWDYDYYKKLF. The CDR3 nucleotides are TGTGCCACCTGGGATTACGATTATTATAAGAAACTCTTT.

This clone showed up just a few times. It is likely a read error: a sequence one base away is far more abundant. The chain is built from TRGV9 and TRGJP. The CDR3 has 17 amino acids. CDR1 and CDR2 from the germline V gene are GITISATS and ISYDGTV (reference sequence). The chain's CDR3 is CALWEVHEELSKKIKVF. The CDR3 nucleotides are TGTGCCTTGTGGGAGGTGCATGAAGAGTTGAGCAAAAAAATCAAGGTATTT.

Regarding this clone: TCRdb's listed protein matches a much larger clone and diverges from this DNA's translation at residue 15, likely through a read error; the protein shown comes from the DNA. V gene TRGV9 combines with J gene TRGJP. The CDR3 is 17 amino acids. Germline V CDR1 and CDR2: GITISATS, ISYDGTV (reference sequence). CDR3 nucleotides: TGTGCCTTGTGGGAGGTGCATGAAGAGTTGGGCAAAAAAATCAGGGTATTT. Residues: CALWEVHEELGKKIRVF.

This clone is large in the sample. The chain links TRGV9 to TRGJP. Germline V gives CDR1 GITISATS, CDR2 ISYDGTV (reference sequence). Trimming took 4 bases from V and 7 from J; bases not matched to a gene: 4. The CDR3 contains 15 residues. The CDR3 sequence is CALWEGELGKKIKVF. The DNA of the CDR3 is TGTGCCTTGTGGGAAGGGGAGTTGGGCAAAAAAATCAAGGTATTT.

This clone is categorized as medium-sized. The V and J genes are TRGV9 and TRGJP. From germline, CDR1 is GITISATS and CDR2 ISYDGTV (reference sequence). With 6 bases clipped from V and 4 bases from J, the junction kept 3 bases outside the gene matches. The CDR3 covers 15 residues. The CDR3 DNA reads TGTGCCTTGTGGTCCCAAGAGTTGGGCAAAAAAATCAAGGTATTT. It specifies CALWSQELGKKIKVF.

Concerning this clone itself: A far larger clone is one base from this, pointing to a likely read error. The sample has other DNA sequences that encode this CDR3 too. The chain employs TRGV9 and TRGJP. The CDR3 is 17 residues long. Germline V CDR1 and CDR2: GITISATS, ISYDGTV (reference sequence). The CDR3 protein is CALWEELQELGKKIKVF. The CDR3 nucleotides are TGTGCCTTGTGGGAGGAACTTCAAGAGTTGGGTAAAAAAATCAAGGTATTT.

This clone was seen a few times. It is likely a read error: a sequence one base away is far more abundant. Other nucleotide sequences from this sample produce the same CDR3. The rearrangement links TRGV9 to TRGJP. Germline CDR1 and CDR2: GITISATS and ISYDGTV (reference sequence). The CDR3 is 16 residues long. The CDR3 coding sequence is TGTGCCCTGTGGGAGGATGGAGAGTTGGGCAAAAAAATCAAGGTATTT. Amino acid sequence: CALWEDGELGKKIKVF.

The table lists this clone with a few counts. The chain couples TRGV9 to TRGJP. V lost 0 bases, J lost 7 bases, and 6 bases stayed unmatched. CDR3 length equals 17 residues. Germline CDR1 is GITISATS and CDR2 is ISYDGTV (reference sequence). The CDR3 loop is CALWEVNYELGKKIKVF. CDR3 sequence (DNA): TGTGCCTTGTGGGAGGTGAACTATGAGTTGGGCAAAAAAATCAAGGTATTT.

Concerning this clone: TCRdb lists the protein of a much larger clone for this DNA, which differs at residue 5, so this is likely a read error; the protein given here is translated from the DNA itself. The gene calls are TRGV8 and TRGJ1 or TRGJ2. CDR1 and CDR2 (germline): VENAVY, YDSYNSRV. V lost 6 bases to trimming and J lost 7 bases; unmatched junction nucleotides: 6. The CDR3 length is 11 residues. This CDR3 is CATWNLYKKLF. The CDR3 DNA sequence: TGTGCCACCTGGAATTTGTATAAGAAACTCTTT.

By frequency in the sample, this clone is medium-sized. A far more abundant clone sits one base away, making this likely a read error. The sample holds other DNA sequences that translate to the same CDR3. The chain links TRGV9 to TRGJP. CDR3 length: 16 amino acids. Losses at the gene ends were 0 bases for V and 7 bases for J; bases not matched to a gene: 3. Germline CDR1 GITISATS, CDR2 ISYDGTV (reference sequence). CDR3 DNA: TGTGCCTTGTGGGAGGTGCGCGAGTTGGGCAAAAAAATCAAGGTATTT. Its translation is CALWEVRELGKKIKVF.